The rows below give T cell receptor beta chains drawn from one sample of a study of CD8+CD57+ T cells in acquired aplastic anemia. TCRdb reprocessed the reads via MiXCR and lists one record per CDR3 protein. This table holds roughly 280,000 distinct CDR3 sequences, 56% found once. Sequenced: sorted CD4+, CD8+, or CD8+CD57+ T cells (not recorded which) from PBMCs. The source is a human donor with aplastic anemia. Each CDR3 is given with its conserved first and last residue. A D gene is named only where the DNA matches it firmly. Clone sizes are given selectively: once, few, many, or a class where the clone is expanded.

>TRBV29-1|NA|TRBJ1-1|NA
CSVESRSGKTNTEAFF
TGCAGCGTGGAAAGCAGGTCGGGGAAAACGAACACTGAAGCTTTCTTT
>TRBV7-8|NA|TRBJ1-6|NA
CASSLKGGRPGGEALHF
TGTGCCAGCAGCTTAAAAGGGGGGCGGCCGGGAGGGGAGGCCCTCCACTTT
>TRBV6-5|many|TRBJ2-5|NA
CASSYFGEARETQYF
TGTGCCAGCAGTTACTTCGGAGAAGCTAGGGAGACCCAGTACTTC
>TRBV5-1|NA|TRBJ2-7|TRBD2
CASGPSTSGYEQYF
TGCGCCAGCGGCCCCTCGACTAGCGGCTACGAGCAGTACTTC
>TRBV7-9|NA|TRBJ2-7|NA
CASSLEGRAREQYF
TGTGCCAGCAGCTTAGAGGGTCGAGCGCGGGAGCAGTACTTC
>TRBV10-3|once|TRBJ2-3|TRBD2
CAISVAGGVTDTQYF
TGTGCCATCAGTGTAGCGGGGGGCGTAACAGATACGCAGTATTTT
>TRBV5-1|many|TRBJ2-7|NA
CASSNPTAHEQYF
TGCGCCAGCAGCAACCCGACAGCCCACGAGCAGTACTTC
>TRBV12-3/TRBV12-4|many|TRBJ1-3|TRBD1
CASSGDSVSTVYF
TGTGCCAGCAGTGGGGACAGCGTCTCCACAGTCTATTTT
>TRBV15|NA|TRBJ1-1|NA
CATSSGSGANTEAFF
TGTGCCACCAGCAGCGGCTCAGGGGCAAACACTGAAGCTTTCTTT
>TRBV20-1|NA|TRBJ1-2|TRBD1
CSARWGQDVGYTF
TGCAGTGCTAGGTGGGGACAGGACGTAGGCTACACCTTC
>TRBV20-1|NA|TRBJ2-1|TRBD2
CSAIASGSLNEQFF
TGCAGTGCTATTGCTAGCGGGAGCCTCAATGAGCAGTTCTTC
>TRBV7-6|few|TRBJ2-1|NA
CASSRGQPAYNEQFF
TGTGCCAGCAGCAGAGGACAGCCTGCCTACAATGAGCAGTTCTTC
>TRBV4-3|NA|TRBJ2-7|NA
CASSQHGQGSYEQYF
TGCGCCAGCAGCCAACATGGTCAAGGATCCTACGAGCAGTACTTC
>TRBV29-1|NA|TRBJ1-4|TRBD1
CSVDMTGERKELFF
TGCAGCGTTGATATGACAGGGGAACGCAAGGAACTGTTTTTT
>TRBV4-2|many|TRBJ2-7|NA
CASSQGSGIREQYF
TGTGCCAGCAGCCAAGGTTCAGGAATTCGCGAGCAGTACTTC
>TRBV7-8|NA|TRBJ2-7|NA
CASSLAQGSPEQYF
TGTGCCAGCAGCTTAGCGCAGGGATCTCCCGAGCAGTACTTC
>TRBV7-8|NA|TRBJ1-2|NA
CASSPGKDTYYGYTF
TGTGCCAGCAGCCCCGGCAAGGACACTTACTATGGCTACACCTTC
>TRBV7-9|NA|TRBJ1-2|TRBD1
CASSSDRGREANYGYTF
TGTGCCAGCAGCTCGGACAGGGGGCGCGAAGCTAACTATGGCTACACCTTC
>TRBV7-2|NA|TRBJ2-5|NA
CASSTLAGDKGVTQYF
TGTGCCAGCAGCACTCTGGCTGGGGACAAGGGGGTGACCCAGTACTTC
>TRBV5-1|NA|TRBJ2-3|NA
CASSFRMSTDTQYF
TGCGCCAGCAGCTTTAGGATGTCCACAGATACGCAGTATTTT
>TRBV24-1|NA|TRBJ2-3|TRBD2
CATEAEAGSTDTQYF
TGTGCCACCGAAGCGGAAGCGGGATCCACAGATACGCAGTATTTT
>TRBV20-1|NA|TRBJ2-7|NA
CSARAEDRREQYF
TGCAGTGCTAGAGCTGAGGACAGACGCGAGCAGTACTTC
>TRBV11-2|many|TRBJ2-2|TRBD2
CASSRRPPQLAGKNTGELFF
TGTGCCAGCAGCCGGAGGCCCCCTCAATTAGCGGGGAAGAACACCGGGGAGCTGTTTTTT
>TRBV7-9|NA|TRBJ2-2|NA
CASSSRVGSHTGELFF
TGTGCCAGCAGTTCCAGGGTGGGGTCGCACACCGGGGAGCTGTTTTTT
>TRBV18|NA|TRBJ1-4|NA
CASSPPATNEKLFF
TGTGCCAGCTCACCACCGGCAACTAATGAAAAACTGTTTTTT
>TRBV20-1|NA|TRBJ1-3|NA
CSALDWNSGNTIYF
TGCAGTGCCCTGGACTGGAACTCTGGAAACACCATATATTTT
>TRBV19|many|TRBJ1-4|TRBD1
CASSIEGQGREKLFF
TGTGCCAGTAGCATAGAGGGACAGGGGCGCGAAAAACTGTTTTTT
>TRBV9|NA|TRBJ1-2|TRBD1
CASSVADRYTF
TGTGCCAGCAGCGTAGCGGACAGGTACACCTTC
>TRBV3-1|many|TRBJ1-6|NA
CASSHLQENSPLHF
TGTGCCAGCAGCCACTTACAGGAGAACTCACCCCTCCACTTT
>TRBV5-1|NA|TRBJ1-1|NA
CASSFGAGRYTEAFF
NA
>TRBV7-9|NA|TRBJ2-7|TRBD1
CASSEAGQGRAYEQYF
TGTGCCAGCAGCGAAGCGGGACAGGGTCGCGCCTACGAGCAGTACTTC
>TRBV7-2|few|TRBJ1-2|NA
CASGSRRNGNGYTF
TGTGCCAGCGGCTCGAGGCGGAACGGAAATGGCTACACCTTC
>TRBV24-1|NA|TRBJ2-5|TRBD2
CATSDNGLAGAGETQYF
TGTGCCACCAGTGATAACGGACTAGCGGGAGCAGGGGAGACCCAGTACTTC
>TRBV5-1|NA|TRBJ2-5|NA
CASSLDWGDQETQYF
TGCGCCAGCAGCTTGGATTGGGGAGACCAAGAGACCCAGTACTTC
>TRBV6-6|many|TRBJ2-1|NA
CASSDLGWSSYNEQFF
TGTGCCAGCAGCGACTTGGGGTGGAGCTCCTACAATGAGCAGTTCTTC
>TRBV7-9|NA|TRBJ2-5|TRBD2
CASSLRGGRAAGETQYF
TGTGCCAGCAGCTTACGGGGCGGGAGGGCCGCTGGGGAGACCCAGTACTTC
>TRBV25-1|few|TRBJ1-2|TRBD1
CASSGWTGVDGYTF
TGTGCCAGCAGTGGATGGACAGGGGTCGATGGCTACACCTTC
>TRBV20-1|NA|TRBJ1-1|NA
CSANPGTEAFF
TGCAGTGCTAACCCAGGGACTGAAGCTTTCTTT
>TRBV20-1|NA|TRBJ2-2|NA
CSALLDRSNTGELFF
TGCAGTGCTCTATTGGACAGATCGAACACCGGGGAGCTGTTTTTT
>TRBV7-9|NA|TRBJ2-6|NA
CASSTGGGGANVLTF
TGTGCCAGCAGTACCGGCGGCGGTGGGGCCAACGTCCTGACTTTC
>TRBV10-3|few|TRBJ1-5|TRBD1
CAISEIAGGQPQHF
TGTGCCATCAGTGAGATAGCAGGGGGTCAGCCCCAGCATTTT
>TRBV12-3/TRBV12-4|NA|TRBJ1-5|NA
CASSLGGYGNQPQHF
TGTGCCAGCAGTTTAGGTGGCTACGGCAATCAGCCCCAGCATTTT
>TRBV10-3|few|TRBJ1-1|NA
CAISFDGWAEAFF
TGTGCCATCTCCTTTGATGGTTGGGCTGAAGCTTTCTTT
>TRBV7-2|NA|TRBJ2-7|TRBD2
CASSSVSGSSYEQYF
TGTGCCAGCAGCTCTGTTAGCGGGAGCTCCTACGAGCAGTACTTC
>TRBV7-2|NA|TRBJ2-7|NA
CASSLAHRSYEQYF
TGTGCCAGCAGCTTAGCGCACCGCTCCTACGAGCAGTACTTC
>TRBV19|NA|TRBJ2-7|TRBD1
CASSPTGDGEQYF
TGTGCCAGTAGTCCTACAGGGGACGGCGAGCAGTACTTC
>TRBV7-2|NA|TRBJ2-7|NA
CASSSGQKQYF
TGTGCCAGCAGCTCCGGACAGAAGCAGTACTTC
>TRBV4-3|NA|TRBJ1-4|NA
CASSQDLGVSGKLFF
TGCGCCAGCAGCCAAGATCTAGGGGTTTCGGGAAAACTGTTTTTT
>TRBV24-1|few|TRBJ1-6|NA
CATSDGTRDNSPLHF
TGTGCCACCAGTGACGGTACACGCGATAATTCACCCCTCCACTTT
>TRBV5-4|NA|TRBJ1-1|NA
CASSLGSPLNTEAFF
TGTGCCAGCAGCTTGGGATCTCCCCTGAACACTGAAGCTTTCTTT
>TRBV7-8|many|TRBJ1-2|NA
CASSFYSYSNYGYTF
TGTGCCAGCAGCTTTTACAGTTACTCTAACTATGGCTACACCTTC
>TRBV20-1|many|TRBJ1-2|NA
CSARELTTLRNYGYTF
TGCAGTGCTAGAGAACTAACAACCCTACGAAACTATGGCTACACCTTC
>TRBV7-6|NA|TRBJ2-7|TRBD2
CASSLLAGVLYEQYF
TGTGCCAGCAGCTTACTAGCGGGAGTTCTCTACGAGCAGTACTTC
>TRBV7-2|NA|TRBJ2-2|TRBD2
CASSWTSGTNTGELFF
TGTGCCAGCAGCTGGACTAGCGGGACGAACACCGGGGAGCTGTTTTTT
>TRBV29-1|NA|TRBJ2-7|TRBD1
CVAGGQGYEQYF
TGCGTTGCTGGGGGACAGGGCTACGAGCAGTACTTC
>TRBV6-4|many|TRBJ1-1|TRBD1
CASMGQGMVGTKAFF
TGTGCCAGCATGGGACAGGGGATGGTTGGCACTAAAGCTTTCTTT
>TRBV2|NA|TRBJ2-7|NA
CASSVVSSYEQYF
TGTGCCAGCAGCGTAGTCAGCAGTTACGAGCAGTACTTC